This TCR beta chain was retrieved from a study of blood T cell repertoires in COVID-19 (dated by TCRdb to the early 2020s). Background on the whole study: The collaborator samples originated in the United States, Italy and Spain and spanned the acute and convalescent phases of COVID-19. The prospective study material was composed of cDNA or gDNA derived from T cells, B-cell-depleted T cells, or PBMCs. The dataset comprised deeply sampled blood TCRbeta repertoires from subjects exposed to, actively infected with, or recovered from COVID-19. The repertoires were released in a freely available public database intended as a resource for research on the immune response to SARS-CoV-2. The samples were drawn from the first 160 participants of the ongoing ImmuneRACE study and from some 1,300 subjects provided by 6 global collaborators. Nearly every sample came with metadata listing a de-identified subject ID, COVID-19 status, age in years and sex. Where HLA class I and class II types were available, the types were taken from metadata supplied by the sample provider, not from assay-based typing. Broad study findings and their caveats: The quantity of clinical and demographic metadata differed by source and by participant and was supplied without curation.

Participants in the prospective study were aged roughly 18 to 90 years, lived in about two dozen United States geographic areas, and enrolled through a virtual design. In the prospective study, cohorts were assigned on the basis of participant-reported clinical history obtained from a screening survey and a study questionnaire. Recovered participants in ImmuneRACE Cohort 3 were defined as having two consecutive negative NP/OP PCR tests, clearance from a healthcare professional, or resolution of symptoms. In the prospective study, whole blood, serum and a nasopharyngeal or oropharyngeal swab were collected from each participant by mobile phlebotomists. Prospective study participants could optionally give additional blood draws and questionnaires over an approximately 2-month period. Prospective study blood samples were shipped either frozen or at room temperature before DNA extraction. This clone turned up a few times. Its antigen is not yet known. Base qualities are not recorded, but no much larger clone differs from it by a single base.

The germline V gene supplies CDR1 LGHNA and CDR2 YSLEER. Spanning cysteine to phenylalanine, the CDR3 consists of 17 amino acids. Of the read, only the CDR3 DNA is kept; its 51 bases are in frame from base 1. Trimming takes 1 base off V and 4 bases off J; junction bases not matched to a gene: 8. TCRbeta CDR3 regions were amplified from genomic DNA by means of the immunoSEQ Assay, a bias-controlled multiplex PCR. On the authors' methods: Nucleated cell counts per sample were estimated from amplification of reference gene primers within the assay. Sequence reads were collapsed and filtered to measure the absolute abundance of every unique TCRbeta CDR3 rearrangement. For each sample, productive Simpson clonality was calculated as the square root of Simpson's diversity index across productive rearrangements. The table was pulled from immuneACCESS by TCRdb, which kept in-frame rearrangements only. Such tables lose some clones; where checked, under half of the loss comes from unresolved V genes, and the rest has no known cause. V, J and clone size are those of that table, while D and trimming were read from the DNA. The sample records about 480,000 clones, more than 75% of which are singletons. The top ten clonotypes cover roughly 1.9% of the sample.

Sequenced input: PBMCs or T cells enriched from blood (not recorded which). The rearrangement combines TRBV4-3 with TRBJ2-1; the central 9 bases match TRBD2. This clonotype was obtained from a woman aged 40 to 50 who had recovered from COVID-19. The base sequence is TGCGCCAGCAGCCAAGGGCCCTCTAGCGGGGAGTACAATGAGCAGTTCTTC. Translation gives CASSQGPSSGEYNEQFF.